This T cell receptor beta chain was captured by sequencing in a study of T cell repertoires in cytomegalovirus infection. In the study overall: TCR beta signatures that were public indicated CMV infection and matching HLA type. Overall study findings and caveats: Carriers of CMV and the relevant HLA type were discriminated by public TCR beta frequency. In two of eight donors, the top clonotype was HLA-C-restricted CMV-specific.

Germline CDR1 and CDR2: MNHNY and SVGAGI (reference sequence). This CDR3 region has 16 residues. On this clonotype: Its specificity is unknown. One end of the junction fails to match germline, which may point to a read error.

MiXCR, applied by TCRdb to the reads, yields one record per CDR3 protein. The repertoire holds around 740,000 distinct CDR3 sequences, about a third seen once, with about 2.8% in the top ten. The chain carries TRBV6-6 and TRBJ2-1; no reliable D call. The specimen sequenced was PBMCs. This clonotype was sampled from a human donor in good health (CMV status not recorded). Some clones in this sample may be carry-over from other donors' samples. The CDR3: CASSYSPSEAFNEPFF. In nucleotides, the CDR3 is TGTGCCAGCAGTTACTCGCCTAGTGAAGCTTTCAATGAGCCGTTCTTC.